This entry lists 32 T cell receptor beta chains sequenced from one sample in a study of T cells in narcolepsy. The protocol was immunoSEQ multiplex PCR, while the TCRdb copy is restricted to in-frame clones and leaves out a portion. The table has about 17,000 clones, about nine tenths seen once. Sample: memory (CD45RA-) CD4+ T cells from blood. All receptors derive from a human donor in good health.

The chain's CDR3 is CAISPGLAGAYEQYF. The CDR3 DNA sequence: TGTGCCATCAGCCCGGGACTAGCGGGGGCCTACGAGCAGTACTTC. The chain employs TRBV10-3 and TRBJ2-7; 14 nucleotides align to TRBD2. The ends lost 6 bases at V and 2 bases at J; junction bases unmatched: 3. Germline V gene sequence: CDR1 ENHRY, CDR2 SYGVKD. The CDR3 consists of 15 residues.

The chain has TRBV4-3 and TRBJ2-3; 10 bases are a match to TRBD2. V was pared by 0 bases and J by 0 bases, with 6 bases of the junction left unmatched. The CDR3 runs 18 residues. CDR1 is LGHNA and CDR2 is YSLEER in the germline V gene. The CDR3 loop reads CASSQDPTSGTSTDTQYF. The CDR3 nucleotides read TGCGCCAGCAGCCAAGATCCCACTAGCGGGACTAGCACAGATACGCAGTATTTT.

This clone is a singleton in its sample. The chain employs TRBV6-6 and TRBJ1-1, with 7 bases lining up with TRBD1. Germline V gives CDR1 MNHNY, CDR2 SVGAGI (reference sequence). CDR3 length equals 11 residues. The ends lost 6 bases at V and 11 bases at J; junction bases unmatched: 6. CDR3 DNA: TGTGCCAGCAGGGTTACAGGGGCCGCTTTCTTT. Translation gives CASRVTGAAFF.

The rearrangement joins TRBV4-2 to TRBJ2-7; 12 bases align to TRBD2. The V gene end was trimmed by 4 bases and the J gene end by 3 bases; junction bases not matched to a gene: 4. Germline loops: CDR1 LGHNA, CDR2 YNFKEQ. This CDR3 region has 15 residues. CDR3 in amino acids: CASSRKTSGGYEQYF. The CDR3 region has the DNA TGTGCCAGCAGCCGAAAGACTAGCGGGGGCTACGAGCAGTACTTC.

The chain carries TRBV19 and TRBJ1-6, with unresolved D. This CDR3 is built from 14 residues. Germline-derived CDR1 and CDR2 are LNHDA and SQIVND (reference sequence). Trimming took 7 bases from V and 6 from J, leaving 13 bases between them. CDR3 in DNA: TGTGCCAGTACCCTGCGGGAGTTTAATTCACCCCTCCACTTT. This sequence encodes CASTLREFNSPLHF.

The V call is TRBV2, the J call TRBJ2-5; D gene ambiguous. CDR3 length: 14 residues. V was pared by 4 bases and J by 1 base, with 10 bases between. CDR1 SNHLY and CDR2 FYNNEI come from the germline V gene. CDR3 sequence: CASSVGMGQETQYF. Here the CDR3 DNA reads TGTGCCAGCAGTGTAGGGATGGGCCAAGAGACCCAGTACTTC. Full variable domain (outside the CDR3, taken from reference TRBV2 and TRBJ2-5): EPEVTQTPSHQVTQMGQEVILRCVPISNHLYFYWYRQILGQKVEFLVSFYNNEISEKSEIFDDQFSVERPDGSNFTLKIRSTKLEDSAMYFCASSVGMGQETQYFGPGTRLLVL.

The chain joins TRBV5-5 to TRBJ2-2; D call uncertain. The CDR3 length is 15 residues. CDR1 SGHKS and CDR2 YYEKEE come from the germline V gene (reference sequence). The V gene lost 4 bases and the J gene lost 1 base, with 11 bases spanning the gap. Here the CDR3 reads CASSGVAGNTGELFF. CDR3 bases: TGTGCCAGCAGCGGGGTGGCAGGGAACACCGGGGAGCTGTTTTTT.

This chain links TRBV5-6 with TRBJ1-2; 7 bases are shared with TRBD1. The CDR3 contains 14 residues. V dropped 6 bases and J dropped 3; count of bases not matched to a gene: 8. CDR1 and CDR2 from the germline V gene are SGHDT and YYEEEE. This chain's CDR3 is CASNGNRGDYGYTF. In DNA form, the CDR3 reads TGTGCCAGCAACGGTAACAGGGGCGACTATGGCTACACCTTC.

The chain recombines TRBV5-1 with TRBJ1-1, with D unclear. This CDR3 is built from 15 residues. V dropped 0 bases and J dropped 2 bases, with 11 bases sitting between them. Germline V lookup: CDR1 SGHRS, CDR2 YFSETQ. CDR3 region: CASSLDGRPNTEAFF. The CDR3 nucleotides are TGCGCCAGCAGCTTGGATGGCAGGCCAAACACTGAAGCTTTCTTT.

The chain has TRBV9 and TRBJ2-2; 12 bases match TRBD1. V trimming: 2 bases; J trimming: 6 bases; junction bases outside the gene matches: 8. CDR1 SGDLS and CDR2 YYNGEE come from the germline V gene. The CDR3 totals 17 residues. In DNA, the CDR3 is TGTGCCAGCAGCGTTGGTCCGGGACAGGGGGCCGCCGGGGAGCTGTTTTTT. This translates into CASSVGPGQGAAGELFF.

This clone was detected only once. The rearrangement uses TRBV5-6 and TRBJ2-5, with D unresolved. V gave up 0 bases and J gave up 5 bases, with 8 bases separating them. This CDR3 is built from 13 residues. Germline assignment: CDR1 SGHDT and CDR2 YYEEEE. CDR3 in amino acids: CASSLVGGETQYF. The DNA for the CDR3 is TGTGCCAGCAGCTTGGTAGGTGGTGAGACCCAGTACTTC.

CDR3 in DNA: TGTGCCTGGAGTGTCTCTAGGGACGGGCAGTACTTC. It codes for CAWSVSRDGQYF. This chain links TRBV30 with TRBJ2-5; perhaps D is TRBD1 or TRBD2 (5 bases each). This CDR3 is built from 12 residues. V was clipped by 0 bases and J by 11 bases, with 13 bases between them. Germline V gene lookup returns CDR1 GTSNPN and CDR2 SVGIG (reference sequence).

This chain uses TRBV6-6 with TRBJ2-1, with D possibly matching TRBD2 (6 bases). Germline CDR1 reads MNHNY; CDR2 reads SVGAGI (reference sequence). The CDR3 is made up of 11 amino acids. Trimming stripped 6 bases from V and 9 bases from J, with 9 bases between. The chain's CDR3 is CASSYGGEQFF. CDR3 bases: TGTGCCAGCAGCTACGGGGGTGAGCAGTTCTTC.

This chain joins TRBV6-5 and TRBJ1-5; TRBD1 agrees at 8 bases. V shed 7 bases and J 6 bases; nucleotides not matched to a gene: 11. Germline values: CDR1 MNHEY, CDR2 SVGAGI. CDR3 length: 15 amino acids. The DNA of the CDR3 is TGTGCCAGCAAAAAAATGACAGGGGATAGTCAGCCCCAGCATTTT. It yields the protein CASKKMTGDSQPQHF.

The chain recombines TRBV18 with TRBJ2-7, with D maybe TRBD1 (6 bases). The CDR3 has 15 amino acids. Germline values: CDR1 KGHSH, CDR2 LQKENI. V was trimmed by 0 bases and J by 2 bases, leaving 11 bases between them. CDR3 in amino acids: CASSPPSGTTYEQYF. CDR3 in DNA: TGTGCCAGCTCACCACCGTCCGGGACAACCTACGAGCAGTACTTC.

The CDR3 DNA reads as TGTGCCAGCAGTACCCGGGGTACGACCCGCACAGATACGCAGTATTTT. It codes for CASSTRGTTRTDTQYF. The chain has TRBV2 and TRBJ2-3; a possible D gene is TRBD2 (5 bases). CDR3 size: 16 residues. Germline V gene sequence: CDR1 SNHLY, CDR2 FYNNEI. V was cut by 5 bases and J by 1 base, with 16 bases left in between.

V usage is TRBV6-1 and J usage is TRBJ1-2, with no clear D. The germline gives CDR1 MNHNS, CDR2 SASEGT. This CDR3 has 15 amino acids. With 2 bases removed from V and 2 bases from J, the gap between germline ends came to 12 bases. CDR3 nucleotides: TGTGCCAGCAGTGAATATAAGGTGTCGAACTATGGCTACACCTTC. Its translation: CASSEYKVSNYGYTF.

This rearrangement joins TRBV6-1 to TRBJ2-4; TRBD1 matches 10 bases. Germline V gene sequence: CDR1 MNHNS, CDR2 SASEGT. This CDR3 is built from 15 residues. The ends lost 6 bases at V and 7 bases at J; junction bases unmatched: 9. The CDR3, as DNA: TGTGCCAGCAGGCCGGGACAGGGGATTTCCAACATTCAGTACTTC. The encoded protein is CASRPGQGISNIQYF.

This clone was counted a few times. This chain connects TRBV6-1 to TRBJ1-4; D uncertain. V lost 7 bases to trimming and J lost 6 bases, with 15 bases between them. The CDR3 runs to 14 residues. Per the germline V gene, CDR1 is MNHNS and CDR2 is SASEGT. CDR3 protein: CASKKLREDEKLFF. The CDR3 nucleotides read TGTGCCAGCAAAAAGTTAAGGGAGGATGAAAAACTGTTTTTT.

V is TRBV5-5 and J is TRBJ1-1; possible D gene TRBD1, 5 bases. Trimming left V 3 bases short and J 10 bases short, with 19 bases between. The CDR3 is made up of 14 amino acids. Looked up from germline, CDR1 is SGHKS and CDR2 is YYEKEE (reference sequence). In DNA, the CDR3 is TGTGCCAGCAGCTCCGGGACCCAAGAAATGGGAGCTTTCTTT. Its translation is CASSSGTQEMGAFF. Full variable domain (rest looked up from reference TRBV5-5 and TRBJ1-1): DAGVTQSPTHLIKTRGQQVTLRCSPISGHKSVSWYQQVLGQGPQFIFQYYEKEERGRGNFPDRFSARQFPNYSSELNVNALLLGDSALYLCASSSGTQEMGAFFGQGTRLTVV.

V and J are TRBV5-1 and TRBJ1-6; possibly TRBD1 for D (5 bases). The CDR3 has 16 residues. Trimming pared 2 bases from V and 7 bases from J, leaving 16 bases between. Germline-derived CDR1 and CDR2 are SGHRS and YFSETQ. DNA of the CDR3: TGCGCCAGCAGCTTAGGGGATTGGGGGGTGAATTCACCCCTCCACTTT. It translates to CASSLGDWGVNSPLHF.

This clone was detected only once. This sequence joins TRBV5-4 and TRBJ2-1; 10 bases are shared with TRBD2. Germline trimming cut 0 bases from V and 3 bases from J; bases unmatched to any gene: 3. The germline CDR1 and CDR2 sequences are SGHNT and YYREEE (reference sequence). This CDR3 is built from 16 residues. DNA of the CDR3: TGTGCCAGCAGCTTGGTTCTAGCGGGGGACTACAATGAGCAGTTCTTC. Amino acids: CASSLVLAGDYNEQFF.

Concerning this clone: The same CDR3 is also encoded by other DNA sequences in this sample. The genes are TRBV5-1 and TRBJ1-1, with 8 bases lining up with TRBD1. The germline V gene encodes CDR1 SGHRS and CDR2 YFSETQ. V was clipped by 1 base and J by 5 bases; unmatched bases: 7. This CDR3 spans 15 amino acids. CDR3 sequence reads: CASSLSTGGGTEAFF. For the CDR3, the DNA is TGCGCCAGCAGCTTGTCTACAGGGGGTGGAACTGAAGCTTTCTTT.

This chain links TRBV30 with TRBJ1-2; 8 nucleotides line up with TRBD1. Trimming cost V 0 bases and J 4 bases; bases outside gene matches: 4. The CDR3 consists of 14 residues. The V gene's germline CDR1 is GTSNPN and CDR2 SVGIG (reference sequence). Here the CDR3 DNA reads TGTGCCTGGAGTGTATCAACAGGGGGCTATGGCTACACCTTC. As protein: CAWSVSTGGYGYTF.

This chain joins TRBV10-3 and TRBJ2-7; TRBD1 aligns across 9 bases. The CDR3 runs 13 residues. J lost 5 bases, V lost 8 bases, and 7 bases had no gene match. CDR1 and CDR2 from the germline V gene are ENHRY and SYGVKD. CDR3 residues: CAIRGDRDHEQYF. DNA for the CDR3: TGTGCCATCCGGGGGGACAGGGACCACGAGCAGTACTTC.

The chain employs TRBV7-9 and TRBJ2-2; the D is unclear. The CDR3 is 15 residues long. The V end lost 2 bases, the J end lost 4 bases, and 11 bases lay between the germline ends. In germline, CDR1 is SEHNR, CDR2 FQNEAQ (reference sequence). The CDR3, as DNA: TGTGCCAGCAGCTTACCTAGAATTGGCACCGGGGAGCTGTTTTTT. The encoded protein is CASSLPRIGTGELFF.

This clone was seen a single time. The rearrangement joins TRBV6-1 to TRBJ1-2; possibly TRBD1 for D (6 bases). Germline V lookup: CDR1 MNHNS, CDR2 SASEGT. V was trimmed by 3 bases and J by 9 bases, leaving 20 bases between them. The CDR3 runs 15 residues. CDR3 coding DNA: TGTGCCAGCAGTGAGTTGGGTCCAGGGGCGGAGAGCTACACCTTC. It yields the protein CASSELGPGAESYTF.

The chain recombines TRBV11-2 with TRBJ1-3, with no clear D. Trimming removed 5 bases at V and 0 bases at J, with 8 bases between. The CDR3 runs 14 residues. Germline V lookup: CDR1 SGHAT, CDR2 FQNNGV. The CDR3 reads CASSAQISGNTIYF. The CDR3 bases are TGTGCCAGCAGCGCGCAGATCTCTGGAAACACCATATATTTT.

Of note for this clone: One junction end does not reproduce the germline sequence, and a read error may be involved. The chain couples TRBV11-3 to TRBJ2-3; the match to TRBD2 covers 8 bases. The CDR3 length is 16 residues. Germline assignment: CDR1 SGHNT and CDR2 YENEEA. The CDR3 protein is CAGSLGGRTGTDTQYF. The CDR3 bases are TGTGCCGGCAGCTTAGGCGGGAGGACCGGCACAGATACGCAGTATTTT.

V usage is TRBV7-6 and J usage is TRBJ1-3; no clear D gene. Germline CDR1 and CDR2: SGHVS and FNYEAQ. The germline V and J ends were trimmed by 1 base and 4 bases, with 14 bases remaining between them. There are 16 residues in the CDR3. The CDR3 region is CASSLEFSRLGNTIYF. DNA for the CDR3: TGTGCCAGCAGCTTAGAGTTCTCCCGGCTAGGAAACACCATATATTTT. Using reference TRBV7-6 and TRBJ1-3 for the parts outside the CDR3, the full variable domain is GAGVSQSPRYKVTKRGQDVALRCDPISGHVSLYWYRQALGQGPEFLTYFNYEAQQDKSGLPNDRFSAERPEGSISTLTIQRTEQRDSAMYRCASSLEFSRLGNTIYFGEGSWLTVV.

This clone was picked up a small number of times. The rearrangement links TRBV30 to TRBJ2-7; 8 bases line up with TRBD2. The germline V gene has CDR1 GTSNPN and CDR2 SVGIG (reference sequence). CDR3 length: 12 residues. J lost 6 bases, V lost 4 bases, and 5 bases had no gene match. Here the CDR3 DNA reads TGTGCCTGGACGGCGGGGGGTGGCGAGCAGTACTTC. Translation gives CAWTAGGGEQYF.

This sequence joins TRBV5-4 and TRBJ2-7, with D possibly TRBD1 on 5 matching bases. Germline loops: CDR1 SGHNT, CDR2 YYREEE (reference sequence). V dropped 3 bases and J dropped 3 bases, with 13 bases sitting between them. The CDR3 loop spans 14 amino acids. The DNA for the CDR3 is TGTGCCAGCAGCTCCTTCGACAGCTACTACGAGCAGTACTTC. Its protein product is CASSSFDSYYEQYF.